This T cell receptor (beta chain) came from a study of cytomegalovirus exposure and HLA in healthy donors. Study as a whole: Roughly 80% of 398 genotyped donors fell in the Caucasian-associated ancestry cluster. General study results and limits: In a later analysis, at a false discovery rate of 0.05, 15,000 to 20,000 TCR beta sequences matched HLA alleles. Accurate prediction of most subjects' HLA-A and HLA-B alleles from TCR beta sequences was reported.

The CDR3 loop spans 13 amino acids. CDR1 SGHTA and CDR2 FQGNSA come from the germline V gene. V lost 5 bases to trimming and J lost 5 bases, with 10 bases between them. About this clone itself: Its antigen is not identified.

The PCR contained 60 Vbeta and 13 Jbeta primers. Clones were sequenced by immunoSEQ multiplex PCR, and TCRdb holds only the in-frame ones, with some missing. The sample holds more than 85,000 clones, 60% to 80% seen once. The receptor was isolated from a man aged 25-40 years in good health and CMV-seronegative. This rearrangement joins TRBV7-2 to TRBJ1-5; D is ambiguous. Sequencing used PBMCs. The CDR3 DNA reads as TGTGCCAGCAGCCCTTATGAGGATCAGCCCCAGCATTTT. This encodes CASSPYEDQPQHF.